This T cell receptor beta chain was found in a study of shared clonotypes between healthy human individuals. Genomic DNA of every subset was divided equally among multiple immunoSEQ plates. Libraries were prepared by immunoSEQ multiplex PCR; TCRdb keeps only in-frame clonotypes and omits some of them. The repertoire consists of roughly 1 million clones, with 70% to 80% occurring once and the leading ten covering more than 0.45%. A remark on this clone: The antigen is not known.

Whole-study findings and limits: Specimens sampled were limited to blood, with tissue repertoires likely differing. Lower generation probabilities were found for non-shared clonotypes than for those shared by all four donors. Naive CD4 clonotypes overlapped across a few donors at approximately 5.3%.

This receptor was identified in a man between 18 and 35 years old in good health. Some clones in this sample may be carry-over from other donors' samples. The material sequenced was memory CD4+ T cells from PBMCs. The subset was: CD45RA-negative fraction.

Here the CDR3 DNA reads TGTGCTAGTAGCGGGAGTTTGGCGCAGTATTTT. It translates to CASSGSLAQYF. V gene TRBV12-5 combines with J gene TRBJ2-3; 8 nucleotides align to TRBD2. Trimming took 8 bases from V and 10 from J; bases not matched to a gene: 5. The CDR3 covers 11 residues. Germline CDR1 LGHNT, CDR2 FRNRAP.